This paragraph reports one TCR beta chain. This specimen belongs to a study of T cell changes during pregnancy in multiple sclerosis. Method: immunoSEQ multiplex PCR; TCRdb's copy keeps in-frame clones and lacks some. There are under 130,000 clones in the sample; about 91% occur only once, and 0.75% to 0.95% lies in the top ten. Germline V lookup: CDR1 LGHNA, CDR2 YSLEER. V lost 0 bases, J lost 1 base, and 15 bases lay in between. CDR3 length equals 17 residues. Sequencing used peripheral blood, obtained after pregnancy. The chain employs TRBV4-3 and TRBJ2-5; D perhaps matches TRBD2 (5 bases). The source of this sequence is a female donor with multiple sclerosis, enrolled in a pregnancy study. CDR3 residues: CASSQDLRIASQETQYF. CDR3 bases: TGCGCCAGCAGCCAAGATTTGCGGATAGCGTCCCAAGAGACCCAGTACTTC.